Presented here are 18 T cell receptor beta chains from one specimen sequenced in a study of blood T cell repertoires in COVID-19. Only in-frame clones appear in the TCRdb table, and some are missing; sequencing was by immunoSEQ multiplex PCR. The table records over 250,000 clones, about 88% of them present only once. Sequencing was done on a sample of PBMCs or T cells enriched from blood (not recorded which). Receptor source: a man aged 55 to 70 who had recovered from COVID-19.

The V call is TRBV3-1 (or the pseudogene TRBV3-2), the J call TRBJ1-1, with 7 bases lining up with TRBD1. The CDR3 is made up of 14 amino acids. The V segment lost 4 bases and the J segment 6 bases; nucleotides outside the gene matches: 8. CDR1 and CDR2 (germline): LGHDT, YNNKEL (reference sequence). This chain's CDR3 is CASSPSDRAAEAFF. CDR3 DNA sequence: TGTGCCAGCAGCCCCTCCGACAGGGCGGCTGAAGCTTTCTTT.

DNA for the CDR3: TGTGCCAGCAGCCAAGACGGTAGTTTTTACTCCTACGAGCAGTACTTC. Its translation is CASSQDGSFYSYEQYF. This chain links TRBV3-1 (or the pseudogene TRBV3-2) with TRBJ2-7, with D unclear. The CDR3 has 16 amino acids. The V gene's germline CDR1 is LGHDT and CDR2 YNNKEL (reference sequence). The ends were cut back, 0 bases at V and 0 bases at J, with 12 bases in the middle.

The genes are TRBV19 and TRBJ1-6; 8 nucleotides align to TRBD1. The length of the CDR3 is 16 residues. Trimming removed 6 bases from V and 3 bases from J; junction bases left unmatched: 7. Germline CDR1 and CDR2: LNHDA and SQIVND (reference sequence). This chain's CDR3 is CASRSGGNHYNSPLHF. Here the CDR3 DNA reads TGTGCCAGTAGATCAGGGGGCAACCACTATAATTCACCCCTCCACTTT.

The CDR3 here is CASSLPPSGSTDTQYF. For the CDR3, the DNA is TGTGCCAGCAGCTTACCCCCTAGCGGTAGCACAGATACGCAGTATTTT. The rearrangement joins TRBV7-8 to TRBJ2-3; TRBD2 aligns across 7 bases. Trimming removed 2 bases from V and 0 bases from J; junction bases left unmatched: 5. CDR1 SGHVS and CDR2 FQNEAQ come from the germline V gene. The CDR3 spans 16 residues.

The sample holds a few counts of this clone. The sample holds other DNA sequences that translate to the same CDR3. The CDR3 spells CASSLGQGNQPQHF. CDR3 DNA sequence: TGTGCCAGCTCACTTGGACAGGGCAATCAGCCCCAGCATTTT. The chain couples TRBV18 to TRBJ1-5; 7 bases map to TRBD1. CDR1 and CDR2 (germline): KGHSH, LQKENI. CDR3 size: 14 residues. The V and J ends lost 4 bases and 2 bases, in that order; junction bases with no gene match: 2.

The V gene is TRBV6-5, the J gene TRBJ2-7; 10 nucleotides align to TRBD1. V shed 5 bases and J 8 bases; nucleotides not matched to a gene: 12. CDR3 length equals 15 residues. CDR1 MNHEY and CDR2 SVGAGI come from the germline V gene. CDR3 nucleotide sequence: TGTGCCAGCAGTCCCGGACAGGGGGAGTTGGGGAAGCAGTACTTC. Its translation is CASSPGQGELGKQYF.

This clone was detected only once. J is TRBJ2-1 and V is TRBV4-1; 16 bases line up with TRBD2. CDR1 and CDR2 (germline): MGHRA, YSYEKL. The length of the CDR3 is 20 residues. Trimming cost V 3 bases and J 0 bases; bases outside gene matches: 8. The CDR3 DNA reads TGCGCCAGCAGCCACGTGGGGACTAGCGGGAGGGGAAGCTCCTACAATGAGCAGTTCTTC. This sequence encodes CASSHVGTSGRGSSYNEQFF.

The J gene is TRBJ1-1, the V gene TRBV5-1; 8 bases line up with TRBD1. The germline gives CDR1 SGHRS, CDR2 YFSETQ. V lost 4 bases to trimming and J lost 11 bases; unmatched junction nucleotides: 7. The CDR3 contains 12 residues. The CDR3, as DNA: TGCGCCAGCAGCCCGACAGGGGTTGGGGCTTTCTTT. As protein: CASSPTGVGAFF.

The gene calls are TRBV5-5 and TRBJ1-4; no clear D gene. With 0 bases removed from V and 14 bases from J, the gap between germline ends came to 8 bases. The V gene's germline CDR1 is SGHKS and CDR2 YYEKEE (reference sequence). The CDR3 contains 11 residues. The CDR3 here is CASSLDSLLFF. CDR3 nucleotide sequence: TGTGCCAGCAGCTTGGACAGTTTGCTGTTTTTT.

V is TRBV14 and J is TRBJ1-6; D might be TRBD1 (5 bases). V gave up 2 bases and J gave up 8 bases, with 19 bases separating them. CDR1 is SGHDN, CDR2 FVKESK, per germline. This CDR3 has 17 amino acids. The CDR3 sequence is CASSQKSSWGSDSPLHF. DNA of the CDR3: TGTGCCAGCAGCCAAAAAAGCTCCTGGGGCAGCGATTCACCCCTCCACTTT.

V usage is TRBV7-2 and J usage is TRBJ2-3; 8 bases line up with TRBD1. The germline gives CDR1 SGHTA, CDR2 FQGNSA. This CDR3 contains 14 residues. V lost 7 bases to trimming and J lost 0 bases; unmatched junction nucleotides: 3. The CDR3 DNA is TGTGCCAGCACCCGGGACAGGAGCACAGATACGCAGTATTTT. Translating gives CASTRDRSTDTQYF.

The table lists this clone with a count of one. V usage is TRBV5-1 and J usage is TRBJ2-2; TRBD1 is a possible D gene (5 bases). Germline assignment: CDR1 SGHRS and CDR2 YFSETQ. The length of the CDR3 is 16 residues. The V end was cut by 0 bases, the J end by 10 bases, with 19 bases between. This CDR3 is CASSLVGLIGAEELFF. For the CDR3, the DNA is TGCGCCAGCAGCTTGGTAGGCCTTATAGGGGCCGAGGAGCTGTTTTTT.

This chain connects TRBV7-9 to TRBJ2-7; 10 bases agree with TRBD1. V trimming: 4 bases; J trimming: 6 bases; junction bases outside the gene matches: 6. This CDR3 spans 14 amino acids. Per germline, CDR1 SEHNR and CDR2 FQNEAQ (reference sequence). The CDR3 loop reads CASSSGQGFFEQYF. The CDR3, as DNA: TGTGCCAGCAGCTCGGGACAGGGGTTTTTCGAGCAGTACTTC.

This clone was counted a single time. An end of the junction differs from the germline gene, which may be a read error. This chain uses TRBV6-1 with TRBJ1-6, with a weak D call TRBD1 (5 bases). Looked up from germline, CDR1 is MNHNS and CDR2 is SASEGT. The CDR3 runs 15 residues. CDR3 sequence reads: CASREVTGGNSPLHF. Written as DNA, the CDR3 is TGTGCCAGCAGAGAAGTTACAGGTGGGAATTCACCCCTCCACTTT.

This chain connects TRBV9 to TRBJ2-3; 9 bases match TRBD2. V was clipped by 4 bases and J by 6 bases; unmatched bases: 15. Germline CDR1 SGDLS, CDR2 YYNGEE. There are 17 residues in the CDR3. CDR3 in DNA: TGTGCCAGCAGCCCCTTCGGGGGAGCGGGGGGTTATGATACGCAGTATTTT. Translation: CASSPFGGAGGYDTQYF.

The chain uses TRBV29-1 and TRBJ1-5; 8 bases are a match to TRBD1. Germline lookup yields CDR1 SQVTM and CDR2 ANQGSEA. Trimming cost V 4 bases and J 4 bases; bases outside gene matches: 6. The CDR3 has 14 amino acids. CDR3 loop: CSVAWTGSNQPQHF. For the CDR3, the DNA is TGCAGCGTTGCATGGACAGGGAGTAATCAGCCCCAGCATTTT.

The J gene is TRBJ2-7, the V gene TRBV7-8; unclear D gene. The V gene lost 5 bases and the J gene lost 3 bases, with 5 bases spanning the gap. The CDR3 sequence is 11 residues long. CDR1 is SGHVS, CDR2 FQNEAQ, per germline. The DNA of the CDR3 is TGTGCCAGCAGCCCCAGCTACGAGCAGTACTTC. Protein: CASSPSYEQYF.

This clone was detected only a few times. The V gene is TRBV7-9, the J gene TRBJ2-7; D is possibly TRBD1 (5 bases). Germline V gene lookup returns CDR1 SEHNR and CDR2 FQNEAQ (reference sequence). With 3 bases removed from V and 7 bases from J, the gap between germline ends came to 13 bases. The CDR3 runs 13 residues. CDR3 sequence reads: CASSFGQGLEQYF. The DNA of the CDR3 is TGTGCCAGCAGCTTCGGTCAGGGCCTTGAGCAGTACTTC.